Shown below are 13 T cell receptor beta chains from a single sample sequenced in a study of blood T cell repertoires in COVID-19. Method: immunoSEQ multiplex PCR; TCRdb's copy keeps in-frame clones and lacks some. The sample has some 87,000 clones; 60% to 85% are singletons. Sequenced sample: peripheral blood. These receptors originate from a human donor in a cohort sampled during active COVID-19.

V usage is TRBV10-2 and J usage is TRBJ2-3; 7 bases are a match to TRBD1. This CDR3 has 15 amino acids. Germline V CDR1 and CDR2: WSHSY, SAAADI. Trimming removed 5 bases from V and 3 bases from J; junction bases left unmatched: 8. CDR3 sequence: CASSPDRVGTDTQYF. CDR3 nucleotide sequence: TGCGCCAGCAGTCCTGACAGGGTGGGGACAGATACGCAGTATTTT.

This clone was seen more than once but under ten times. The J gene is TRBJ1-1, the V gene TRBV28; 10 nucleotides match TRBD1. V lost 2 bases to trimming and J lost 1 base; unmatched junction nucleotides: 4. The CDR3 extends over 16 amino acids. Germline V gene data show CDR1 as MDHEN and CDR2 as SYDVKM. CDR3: CASSLETGGWNTEAFF. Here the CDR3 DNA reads TGTGCCAGCAGTTTAGAGACAGGGGGCTGGAACACTGAAGCTTTCTTT.

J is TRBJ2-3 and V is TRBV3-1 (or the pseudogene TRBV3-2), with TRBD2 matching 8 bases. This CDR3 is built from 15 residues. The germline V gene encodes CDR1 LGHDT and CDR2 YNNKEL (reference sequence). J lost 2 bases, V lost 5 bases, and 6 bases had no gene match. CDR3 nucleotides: TGTGCCAGCAGCGTAGCGGGGACTTACACAGATACGCAGTATTTT. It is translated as CASSVAGTYTDTQYF.

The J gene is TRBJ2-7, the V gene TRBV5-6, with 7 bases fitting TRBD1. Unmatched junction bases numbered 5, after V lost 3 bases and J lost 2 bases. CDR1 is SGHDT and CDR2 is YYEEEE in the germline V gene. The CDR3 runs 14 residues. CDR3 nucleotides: TGTGCCAGCAGCTATGGGACAGCGACCTACGAGCAGTACTTC. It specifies CASSYGTATYEQYF.

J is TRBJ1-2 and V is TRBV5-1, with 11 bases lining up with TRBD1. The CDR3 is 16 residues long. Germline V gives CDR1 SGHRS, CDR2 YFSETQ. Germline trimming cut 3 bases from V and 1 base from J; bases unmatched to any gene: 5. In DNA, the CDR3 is TGCGCCAGCAGCTCGGACAGGGGGCTAGGTAACTATGGCTACACCTTC. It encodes CASSSDRGLGNYGYTF.

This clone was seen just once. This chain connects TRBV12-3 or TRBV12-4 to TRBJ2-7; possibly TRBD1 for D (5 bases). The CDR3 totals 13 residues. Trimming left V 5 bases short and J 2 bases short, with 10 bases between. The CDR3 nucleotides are TGTGCCAGCAGTCTCGACAGAGCCTACGAGCAGTACTTC. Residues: CASSLDRAYEQYF.

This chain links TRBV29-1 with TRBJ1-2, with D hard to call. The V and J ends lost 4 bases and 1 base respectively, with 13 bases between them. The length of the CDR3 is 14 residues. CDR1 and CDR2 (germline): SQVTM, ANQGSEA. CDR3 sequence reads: CSVAEGGFNYGYTF. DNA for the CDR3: TGCAGCGTTGCTGAGGGAGGGTTTAACTATGGCTACACCTTC.

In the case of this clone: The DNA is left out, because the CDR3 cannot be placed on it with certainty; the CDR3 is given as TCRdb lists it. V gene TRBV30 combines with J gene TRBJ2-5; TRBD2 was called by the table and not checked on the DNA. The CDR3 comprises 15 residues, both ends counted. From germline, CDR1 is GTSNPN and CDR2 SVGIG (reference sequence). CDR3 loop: CAWSLRAGSQETQYF.

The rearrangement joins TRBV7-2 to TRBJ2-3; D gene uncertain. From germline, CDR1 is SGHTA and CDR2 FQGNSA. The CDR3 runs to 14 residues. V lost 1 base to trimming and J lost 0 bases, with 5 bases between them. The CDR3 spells CASSLVTSTDTQYF. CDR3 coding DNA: TGTGCCAGCAGCTTAGTTACTAGCACAGATACGCAGTATTTT.

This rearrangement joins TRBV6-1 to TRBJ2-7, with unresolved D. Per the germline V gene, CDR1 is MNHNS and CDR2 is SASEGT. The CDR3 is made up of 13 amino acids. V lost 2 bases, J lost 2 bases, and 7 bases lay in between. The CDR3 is CASSEWQTYEQYF. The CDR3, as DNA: TGTGCCAGCAGTGAATGGCAGACCTACGAGCAGTACTTC.

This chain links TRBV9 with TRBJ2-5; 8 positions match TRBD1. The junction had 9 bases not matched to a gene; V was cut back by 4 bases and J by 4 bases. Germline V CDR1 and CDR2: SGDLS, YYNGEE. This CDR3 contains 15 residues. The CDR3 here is CASSPWTGKGETQYF. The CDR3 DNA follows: TGTGCCAGCAGCCCCTGGACAGGGAAGGGAGAGACCCAGTACTTC.

CDR3 protein: CAIRTITYEQYF. CDR3 nucleotides: TGTGCCATCAGAACTATTACCTACGAGCAGTACTTC. The rearrangement uses TRBV10-3 and TRBJ2-7; D unresolved. Germline CDR1 ENHRY, CDR2 SYGVKD. CDR3 length: 12 amino acids. V lost 6 bases, J lost 2 bases, and 8 bases lay in between.

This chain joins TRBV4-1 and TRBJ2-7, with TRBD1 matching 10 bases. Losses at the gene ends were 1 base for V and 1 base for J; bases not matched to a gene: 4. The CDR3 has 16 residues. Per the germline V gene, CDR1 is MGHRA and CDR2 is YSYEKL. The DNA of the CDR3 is TGCGCCAGCAGCCAAGGACAGGGGGCCACGTCCTACGAGCAGTACGTC. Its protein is CASSQGQGATSYEQYV.